This T cell receptor beta chain appears in the sequencing data of a study of metastatic and nonmetastatic thyroid tumors. Study-level information: Repertoires of blood and of tissue (tumor or nodule) from malignant and benign thyroid patients were compared. Study-level findings and limits: Versus benign nodules, malignant thyroid tumors reportedly had significantly higher TCR beta diversity, in blood and tumor.

As concerns this clone: Its specificity is unknown.

Per the original data handling: The study built a papillary thyroid cancer distant-metastasis classifier from CDR3 differences across clinicopathological groups. TCRdb recomputed clones from the PCR reads via MiXCR. The V and J calls come from TCRdb's annotation, not from the publication. Here the sample spans about 47,000 clones, under 25% being singletons. There were no patients who had received any treatment before thyroid surgery. The CDR3 has 15 amino acids. The ends were cut back, 3 bases at V and 0 bases at J, with 14 bases in the middle. Germline V gives CDR1 GTSNPN, CDR2 SVGIG (reference sequence).

The V gene is TRBV30, the J gene TRBJ1-2; D not certain. This receptor was identified in a male donor with papillary thyroid cancer or a benign thyroid nodule (not recorded which). Some clones in this sample may be carry-over from other donors' samples. The sequencing sample was made of blood. The CDR3 DNA sequence: TGTGCCTGGAGGGCAACGGACGGAGCTAACTATGGCTACACCTTC. Translating gives CAWRATDGANYGYTF.